The rows below give T cell receptor beta chains drawn from one sample of a study of blood T cells in healthy people across ages. MiXCR, run by TCRdb on the 5' RACE reads, gives a single entry per CDR3 protein. The repertoire consists of under 800,000 distinct CDR3 sequences, with around 40% occurring once and the leading ten covering approximately 22%. The sample taken for sequencing was blood. The receptors here all came from a woman aged 60-75 years in good health. The CDR3 runs from the conserved cysteine through the conserved F or W.

cdr3_aa: CASSFQRNEQFF
v_call: TRBV11-2
j_call: TRBJ2-1

cdr3_aa: CASSYNSDGTYEQYF
v_call: TRBV6-2/TRBV6-3
j_call: TRBJ2-7

cdr3_aa: CASRLLVGDTQYF
v_call: TRBV27
j_call: TRBJ2-3

cdr3_aa: CASSVGLAGFYEQYF
v_call: TRBV9
j_call: TRBJ2-7

cdr3_aa: CASGLAAIGSRKDTQYF
v_call: TRBV12-5
j_call: TRBJ2-3

cdr3_aa: CASSPGRPQYF
v_call: TRBV7-2
j_call: TRBJ2-7

cdr3_aa: CASSPQNQSPYIGWVGTQYF
v_call: TRBV12-3/TRBV12-4
j_call: TRBJ2-5

cdr3_aa: CSVDRDRENEQFF
v_call: TRBV29-1
j_call: TRBJ2-1

cdr3_aa: CASSPGQTNEKLFF
v_call: TRBV9
j_call: TRBJ1-4

cdr3_aa: CASSQDLGRVDVLTF
v_call: TRBV3-1
j_call: TRBJ2-6

cdr3_aa: CASRADIYNEQFF
v_call: TRBV6-5
j_call: TRBJ2-1

cdr3_aa: CASNYGNRGLNEQFF
v_call: TRBV6-2/TRBV6-3
j_call: TRBJ2-1

cdr3_aa: CASSLTPPAAQYF
v_call: TRBV12-3/TRBV12-4
j_call: TRBJ2-3

cdr3_aa: CASSQDRTGGAGVTEAFF
v_call: TRBV3-1
j_call: TRBJ1-1

cdr3_aa: CSVEEDTGELFF
v_call: TRBV29-1
j_call: TRBJ2-2

cdr3_aa: CASSLGPAREQYF
v_call: TRBV12-3/TRBV12-4
j_call: TRBJ2-7

cdr3_aa: CAISGQTTYNEQFF
v_call: TRBV10-3
j_call: TRBJ2-1

cdr3_aa: CASRTINTQYF
v_call: TRBV12-3/TRBV12-4
j_call: TRBJ2-3

cdr3_aa: CASSQDLPYEQYF
v_call: TRBV4-3
j_call: TRBJ2-7

cdr3_aa: CASKIPGLAGDTQYF
v_call: TRBV28
j_call: TRBJ2-3

cdr3_aa: CASNRDRDPFNQPQHF
v_call: TRBV21-1
j_call: TRBJ1-5

cdr3_aa: CASSPQRGRDTQYF
v_call: TRBV7-9
j_call: TRBJ2-3

cdr3_aa: CASSPQPDAYEQYF
v_call: TRBV7-7
j_call: TRBJ2-7

cdr3_aa: CASRTIPGPNNSPLHF
v_call: TRBV6-1
j_call: TRBJ1-6

cdr3_aa: CASSPLNLGSTDTQYF
v_call: TRBV4-1
j_call: TRBJ2-3

cdr3_aa: CASRVTSGEDTQYF
v_call: TRBV2
j_call: TRBJ2-3

cdr3_aa: CASSPTKDYGYTF
v_call: TRBV3-1
j_call: TRBJ1-2

cdr3_aa: CASSPMGQGSDTQYF
v_call: TRBV5-1
j_call: TRBJ2-3

cdr3_aa: CASSFSGVSNEQFF
v_call: TRBV5-1
j_call: TRBJ2-1

cdr3_aa: CASTREGKNIQYF
v_call: TRBV3-1
j_call: TRBJ2-4

cdr3_aa: CASSSTGTDTDTQYF
v_call: TRBV7-3
j_call: TRBJ2-3

cdr3_aa: CSARGASDSPLHF
v_call: TRBV20-1
j_call: TRBJ1-6

cdr3_aa: CATSRDLGSQYF
v_call: TRBV15
j_call: TRBJ2-3

cdr3_aa: CASSPGTSGSETQYF
v_call: TRBV7-3
j_call: TRBJ2-5